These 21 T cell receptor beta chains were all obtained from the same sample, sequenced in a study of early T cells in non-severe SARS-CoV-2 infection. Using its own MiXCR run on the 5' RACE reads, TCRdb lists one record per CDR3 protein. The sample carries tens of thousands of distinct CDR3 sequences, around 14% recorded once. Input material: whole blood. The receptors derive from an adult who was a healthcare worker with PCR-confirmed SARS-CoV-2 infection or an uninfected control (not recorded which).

CDR3 amino acids: CASSVAAALKNTEAFF. The CDR3 DNA reads as TGTGCCAGCAGCGTAGCGGCCGCGCTCAAGAACACTGAAGCTTTCTTT. V is TRBV9 and J is TRBJ1-1; D gene ambiguous. V lost 0 bases, J lost 1 base, and 13 bases lay in between. This CDR3 is 16 amino acids long. Germline assignment: CDR1 SGDLS and CDR2 YYNGEE.

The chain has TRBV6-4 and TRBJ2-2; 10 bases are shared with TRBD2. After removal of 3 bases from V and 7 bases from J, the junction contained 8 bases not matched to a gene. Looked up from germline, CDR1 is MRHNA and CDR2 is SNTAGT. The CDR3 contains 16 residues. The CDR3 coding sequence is TGTGCCAGCAGTGAAGAGCTAGCGGGAGCTGACGGGGAGCTGTTTTTT. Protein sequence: CASSEELAGADGELFF.

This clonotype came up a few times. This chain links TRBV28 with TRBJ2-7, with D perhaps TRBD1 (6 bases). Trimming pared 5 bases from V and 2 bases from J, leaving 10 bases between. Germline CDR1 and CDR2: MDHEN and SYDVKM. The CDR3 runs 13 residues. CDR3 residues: CASSPDRTYEQYF. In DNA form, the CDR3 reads TGTGCCAGCAGTCCGGACAGAACCTACGAGCAGTACTTC.

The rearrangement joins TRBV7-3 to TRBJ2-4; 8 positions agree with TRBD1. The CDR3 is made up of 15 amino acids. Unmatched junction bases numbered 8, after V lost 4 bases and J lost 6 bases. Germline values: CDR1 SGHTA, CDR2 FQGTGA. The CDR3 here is CASSSSGGAGNIQYF. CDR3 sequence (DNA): TGTGCCAGCAGCTCCTCAGGGGGCGCGGGAAACATTCAGTACTTC.

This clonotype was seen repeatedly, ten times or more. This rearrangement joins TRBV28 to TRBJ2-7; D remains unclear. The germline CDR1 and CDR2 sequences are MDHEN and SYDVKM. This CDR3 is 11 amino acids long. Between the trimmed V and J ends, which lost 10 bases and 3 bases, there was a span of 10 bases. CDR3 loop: CATTSYYEQYF. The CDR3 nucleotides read TGTGCCACCACTTCCTACTACGAGCAGTACTTC.

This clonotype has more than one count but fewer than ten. This CDR3 reads CSVDPQYF. In DNA form, the CDR3 reads TGCAGCGTTGACCCGCAGTATTTT. The J gene is TRBJ2-3, the V gene TRBV29-1; D not resolved. This CDR3 contains 8 residues. CDR1 and CDR2 from the germline V gene are SQVTM and ANQGSEA. V lost 3 bases and J 10 bases, leaving 2 bases between the germline ends.

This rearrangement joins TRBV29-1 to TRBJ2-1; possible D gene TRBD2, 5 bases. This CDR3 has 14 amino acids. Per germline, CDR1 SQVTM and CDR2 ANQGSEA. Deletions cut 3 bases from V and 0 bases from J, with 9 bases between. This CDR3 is CSVDSASSYNEQFF. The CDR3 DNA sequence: TGCAGCGTTGATAGCGCAAGCTCCTACAATGAGCAGTTCTTC.

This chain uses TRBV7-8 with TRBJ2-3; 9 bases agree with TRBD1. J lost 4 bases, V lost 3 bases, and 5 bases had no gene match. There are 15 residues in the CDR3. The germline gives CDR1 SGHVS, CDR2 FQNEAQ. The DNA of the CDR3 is TGTGCCAGCAGCTTGAACAGGGGGCGGGCAGATACGCAGTATTTT. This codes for CASSLNRGRADTQYF.

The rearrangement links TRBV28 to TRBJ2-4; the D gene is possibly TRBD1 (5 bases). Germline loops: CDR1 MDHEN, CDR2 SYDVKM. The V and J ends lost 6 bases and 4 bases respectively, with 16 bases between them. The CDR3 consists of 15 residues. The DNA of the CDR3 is TGTGCCAGCAGCAAACTACAGGAAACGAAAAACATTCAGTACTTC. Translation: CASSKLQETKNIQYF.

The CDR3 coding sequence is TGTGCCAGCAGCCATCAGGTTTGGGGGAACACCGGGGAGCTGTTTTTT. Amino acids: CASSHQVWGNTGELFF. The chain employs TRBV12-3 or TRBV12-4 and TRBJ2-2; no definite D call. The V gene lost 6 bases and the J gene lost 1 base, with 15 bases spanning the gap. This CDR3 is 16 amino acids long.

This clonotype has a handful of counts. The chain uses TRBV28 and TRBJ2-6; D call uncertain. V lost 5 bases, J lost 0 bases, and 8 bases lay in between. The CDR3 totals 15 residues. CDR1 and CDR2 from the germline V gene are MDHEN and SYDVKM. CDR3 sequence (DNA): TGTGCCAGCAGTCCCCTGGGCTCTGGGGCCAACGTCCTGACTTTC. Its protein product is CASSPLGSGANVLTF.

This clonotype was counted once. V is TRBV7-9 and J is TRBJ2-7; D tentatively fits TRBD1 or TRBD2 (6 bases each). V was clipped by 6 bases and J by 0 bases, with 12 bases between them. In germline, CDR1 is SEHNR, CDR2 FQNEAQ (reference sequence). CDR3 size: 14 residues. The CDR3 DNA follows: TGTGCCAGCAGGGTAGGGGGGTCCTCCTACGAGCAGTACTTC. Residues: CASRVGGSSYEQYF. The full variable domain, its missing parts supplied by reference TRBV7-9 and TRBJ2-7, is DTGVSQNPRHKITKRGQNVTFRCDPISEHNRLYWYRQTLGQGPEFLTYFQNEAQLEKSRLLSDRFSAERPKGSFSTLEIQRTEQGDSAMYLCASRVGGSSYEQYFGPGTRLTVT.

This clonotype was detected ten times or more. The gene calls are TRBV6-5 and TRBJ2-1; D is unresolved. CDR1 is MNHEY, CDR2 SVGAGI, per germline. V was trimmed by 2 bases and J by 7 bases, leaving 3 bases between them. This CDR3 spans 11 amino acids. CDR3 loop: CASSYHNEQFF. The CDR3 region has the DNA TGTGCCAGCAGTTACCATAATGAGCAGTTCTTC.

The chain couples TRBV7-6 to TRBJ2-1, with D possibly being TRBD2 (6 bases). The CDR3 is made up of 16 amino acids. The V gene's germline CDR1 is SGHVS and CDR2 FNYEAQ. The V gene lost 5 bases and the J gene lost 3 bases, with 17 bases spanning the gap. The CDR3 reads CASSNNERAGYNEQFF. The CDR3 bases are TGTGCCAGCAGCAACAACGAGCGGGCCGGCTACAATGAGCAGTTCTTC.

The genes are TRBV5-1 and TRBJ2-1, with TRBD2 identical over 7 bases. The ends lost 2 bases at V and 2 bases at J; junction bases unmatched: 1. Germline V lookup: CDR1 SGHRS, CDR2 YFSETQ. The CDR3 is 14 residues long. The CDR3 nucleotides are TGCGCCAGCAGCTTAGCGGGACCCTACAATGAGCAGTTCTTC. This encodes CASSLAGPYNEQFF.

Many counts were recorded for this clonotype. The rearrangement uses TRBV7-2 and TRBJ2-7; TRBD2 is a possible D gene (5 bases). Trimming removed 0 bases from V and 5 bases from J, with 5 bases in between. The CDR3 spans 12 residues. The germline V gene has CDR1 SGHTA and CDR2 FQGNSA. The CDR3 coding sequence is TGTGCCAGCAGCTTAGCCGGGGACGAGCAGTACTTC. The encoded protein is CASSLAGDEQYF. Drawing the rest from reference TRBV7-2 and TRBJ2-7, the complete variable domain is GAGVSQSPSNKVTEKGKDVELRCDPISGHTALYWYRQSLGQGLEFLIYFQGNSAPDKSGLPSDRFSAERTGGSVSTLTIQRTQQEDSAVYLCASSLAGDEQYFGPGTRLTVT.

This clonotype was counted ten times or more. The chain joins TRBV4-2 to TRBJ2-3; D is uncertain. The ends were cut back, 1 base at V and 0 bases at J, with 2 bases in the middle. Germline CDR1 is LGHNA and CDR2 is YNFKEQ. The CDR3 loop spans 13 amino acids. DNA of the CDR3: TGTGCCAGCAGCCAAGGGAGCACAGATACGCAGTATTTT. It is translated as CASSQGSTDTQYF.

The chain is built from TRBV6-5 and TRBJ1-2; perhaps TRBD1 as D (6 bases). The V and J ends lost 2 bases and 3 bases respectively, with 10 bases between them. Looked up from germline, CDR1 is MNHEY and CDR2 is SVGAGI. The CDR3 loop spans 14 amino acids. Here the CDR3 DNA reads TGTGCCAGCAGTTACAGAGGGGGGGACTATGGCTACACCTTC. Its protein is CASSYRGGDYGYTF.

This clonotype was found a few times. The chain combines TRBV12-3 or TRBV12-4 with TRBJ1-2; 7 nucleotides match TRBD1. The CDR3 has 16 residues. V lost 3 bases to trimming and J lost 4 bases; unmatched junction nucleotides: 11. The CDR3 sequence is CASSLLRQGLSYGYTF. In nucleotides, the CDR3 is TGTGCCAGCAGTTTGCTTCGACAGGGATTAAGCTATGGCTACACCTTC.

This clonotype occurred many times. The CDR3 is CASRMGLADTQYF. The CDR3 DNA sequence: TGCGCCAGCAGGATGGGCCTAGCGGATACGCAGTATTTT. This chain joins TRBV10-2 and TRBJ2-3; possible D gene TRBD2, 6 bases. V dropped 6 bases and J dropped 6 bases, with 13 bases sitting between them. The CDR3 contains 13 residues. CDR1 WSHSY and CDR2 SAAADI come from the germline V gene.

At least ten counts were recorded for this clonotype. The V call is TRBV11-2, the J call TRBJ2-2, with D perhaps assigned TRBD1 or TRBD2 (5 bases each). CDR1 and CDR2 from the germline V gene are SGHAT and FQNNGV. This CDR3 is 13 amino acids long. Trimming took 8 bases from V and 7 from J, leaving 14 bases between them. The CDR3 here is CASLQGDGGELFF. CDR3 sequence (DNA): TGTGCCAGCCTCCAGGGAGATGGCGGGGAGCTGTTTTTT.